The clone carrying this TCR beta chain was recorded a few times. This CDR3 comprises 16 residues. The germline V gene encodes CDR1 MDHEN and CDR2 SYDVKM. V was pared by 6 bases and J by 7 bases, with 10 bases of the junction left unmatched. As processed by the authors: Using reference gene primer amplification, nucleated cell counts were estimated. Data came from immunoSEQ multiplex PCR; TCRdb stores just in-frame clones and leaves some out. V, J and clone size are taken as reported in that table, and D and trimming were inferred from the DNA itself. The sample holds about 95,000 clones, about 80% seen once. The data were taken from a study of blood T cell repertoires in COVID-19. Across the whole study: Whether acute or convalescent, the COVID-19 samples came from the United States, Italy and Spain. PBMCs, B-cell-depleted T cells, or T cells provided the cDNA or gDNA that made up the material.

The chain combines TRBV28 with TRBJ2-2; TRBD1 aligns across 11 bases. The sample consisted of peripheral blood. The receptor was derived from a human donor in a cohort sampled during active COVID-19. As DNA, the CDR3 is TGTGCCAGCAGGGCACCGGGACAGGGGGTGAGCGGGGAGCTGTTTTTT. This gives the protein CASRAPGQGVSGELFF.